A selection of T cell receptor beta chains follows, all from one sample in a study of T cell changes during pregnancy in multiple sclerosis. Here immunoSEQ multiplex PCR was the method, and the copy in TCRdb shows in-frame clones only, minus some. Seen here are 45,000 to 60,000 clones, around nine tenths observed once, and the top ten hold around 0.61%. The sample was CD4+ T cells from peripheral blood mononuclear cells, taken after pregnancy. The source of these receptors is a female donor in good health, enrolled as a control in a pregnancy study. Both conserved end residues are part of each CDR3. Fields, in order: CDR3 protein, CDR3 DNA, J gene, D gene, clone size, V gene. The D gene is left open where the match is weak. Only some rows state a clone size, as once, few, many or a class for expanded clones.

CDR3: CASRDTGSNQPQHF
DNA: TGTGCCAGCAGAGATACAGGTAGCAATCAGCCCCAGCATTTT
J: TRBJ1-5
D: NA
size: NA
V: TRBV6-4

CDR3: CAWSPRGTGTDTQYF
DNA: TGTGCCTGGAGTCCGCGGGGGACTGGCACAGATACGCAGTATTTT
J: TRBJ2-3
D: TRBD2
size: NA
V: TRBV30

CDR3: CASSVEQATGELFF
DNA: TGTGCCAGCAGCGTAGAACAGGCCACCGGGGAGCTGTTTTTT
J: TRBJ2-2
D: NA
size: NA
V: TRBV9

CDR3: CASSETGNYGYTF
DNA: TGTGCCAGCAGTGAAACAGGGAACTATGGCTACACCTTC
J: TRBJ1-2
D: NA
size: medium-sized
V: TRBV6-4

CDR3: CASRTSGRGNSYEQYF
DNA: TGTGCCAGCAGAACTAGCGGGAGAGGAAACTCCTACGAGCAGTACTTC
J: TRBJ2-7
D: TRBD2
size: NA
V: TRBV2

CDR3: CASSSGGRNTGELFF
DNA: TGTGCCAGCAGCTCCGGGGGTAGAAACACCGGGGAGCTGTTTTTT
J: TRBJ2-2
D: NA
size: NA
V: TRBV5-5

CDR3: CASSRQGSGANVLTF
DNA: TGTGCCAGCAGTCGACAGGGTTCCGGGGCCAACGTCCTGACTTTC
J: TRBJ2-6
D: TRBD1
size: NA
V: TRBV25-1

CDR3: CATQLGGIGADTQYF
DNA: TGTGCCACACAACTGGGCGGGATCGGGGCAGATACGCAGTATTTT
J: TRBJ2-3
D: NA
size: NA
V: TRBV7-2

CDR3: CASSLRSVLAVSKNIQYF
DNA: TGTGCCAGCAGCTTAAGGAGCGTACTAGCGGTTTCCAAAAACATTCAGTACTTC
J: TRBJ2-4
D: TRBD2
size: NA
V: TRBV13

CDR3: CASSLARLAGTGELFF
DNA: TGTGCCAGCAGCTTAGCCCGACTAGCGGGCACCGGGGAGCTGTTTTTT
J: TRBJ2-2
D: TRBD2
size: NA
V: TRBV7-8

CDR3: CASSSSGGADTQYF
DNA: TGCGCCAGCAGCTCCAGCGGGGGAGCAGATACGCAGTATTTT
J: TRBJ2-3
D: TRBD2
size: NA
V: TRBV5-1

CDR3: CASSLLLAPAYEQYF
DNA: TGCGCCAGCAGCCTGTTACTAGCGCCGGCCTACGAGCAGTACTTC
J: TRBJ2-7
D: TRBD2
size: NA
V: TRBV4-1

CDR3: CASSPPGTTKQYF
DNA: TGTGCCAGCAGCCCCCCCGGGACAACAAAGCAGTACTTC
J: TRBJ2-7
D: NA
size: NA
V: TRBV7-2

CDR3: CASSQGEQGPTEAFF
DNA: TGCGCCAGCAGCCAAGGAGAACAGGGCCCCACTGAAGCTTTCTTT
J: TRBJ1-1
D: NA
size: NA
V: TRBV4-1

CDR3: CASKIGTVDEKLFF
DNA: TGTGCCAGCAAAATCGGGACAGTCGATGAAAAACTGTTTTTT
J: TRBJ1-4
D: TRBD1
size: NA
V: TRBV5-6

CDR3: CAWSASGGTDTQYF
DNA: TGTGCCTGGAGTGCGAGCGGGGGGACAGATACGCAGTATTTT
J: TRBJ2-3
D: TRBD2
size: NA
V: TRBV30

CDR3: CASSFSVAYEQYF
DNA: TGTGCCAGCAGCTTTTCTGTTGCCTACGAGCAGTACTTC
J: TRBJ2-7
D: NA
size: NA
V: TRBV7-9

CDR3: CASSLALGVNYGYTF
DNA: TGTGCCAGCAGCTTAGCGCTTGGAGTAAACTATGGCTACACCTTC
J: TRBJ1-2
D: NA
size: NA
V: TRBV7-8

CDR3: CASDQAAGGKLFF
DNA: TGTGCCAGTGATCAGGCGGCGGGGGGAAAACTGTTTTTT
J: TRBJ1-4
D: NA
size: NA
V: TRBV19

CDR3: CASSLGPGNTEAFF
DNA: TGTGCCAGCAGCTTAGGCCCGGGAAACACTGAAGCTTTCTTT
J: TRBJ1-1
D: NA
size: NA
V: TRBV7-9

CDR3: CASSLTGETEAFF
DNA: TGCGCCAGCAGCTTGACAGGGGAGACTGAAGCTTTCTTT
J: TRBJ1-1
D: TRBD1
size: NA
V: TRBV5-1

CDR3: CASSSAGQGPYEQYF
DNA: TGTGCCAGCAGTTCGGCGGGACAGGGCCCCTACGAGCAGTACTTC
J: TRBJ2-7
D: TRBD1
size: NA
V: TRBV28

CDR3: CASSLTRVLSLFF
DNA: TGTGCCAGCAGTTTAACCAGGGTTCTTAGCCTGTTTTTT
J: TRBJ1-4
D: NA
size: NA
V: TRBV6-1

CDR3: CATSRTGWGESGNTIYF
DNA: TGTGCCACCAGCAGAACCGGTTGGGGGGAGTCTGGAAACACCATATATTTT
J: TRBJ1-3
D: NA
size: NA
V: TRBV15

CDR3: CASFAGEDRGNTIYF
DNA: TGCGCCAGCTTCGCAGGGGAGGACAGGGGAAACACCATATATTTT
J: TRBJ1-3
D: TRBD1
size: NA
V: TRBV5-1

CDR3: CSAPRSDEQYF
DNA: TGCAGTGCCCCACGCAGCGACGAGCAGTACTTC
J: TRBJ2-7
D: NA
size: NA
V: TRBV20-1

CDR3: CASSAGTGHGYTF
DNA: TGTGCCAGCAGCGCCGGGACAGGGCATGGCTACACCTTC
J: TRBJ1-2
D: TRBD1
size: NA
V: TRBV9

CDR3: CASSHSQVSYEQYF
DNA: TGCGCCAGCAGCCACTCCCAGGTATCGTACGAGCAGTACTTC
J: TRBJ2-7
D: NA
size: NA
V: TRBV4-1

CDR3: CAWSPRTGYGYTF
DNA: TGTGCCTGGAGTCCCCGGACTGGGTATGGCTACACCTTC
J: TRBJ1-2
D: NA
size: NA
V: TRBV30

CDR3: CASRSRGNEKLFF
DNA: TGTGCCAGCAGGTCCAGGGGTAATGAAAAACTGTTTTTT
J: TRBJ1-4
D: NA
size: NA
V: TRBV5-6

CDR3: CASSVGMNTEAFF
DNA: TGTGCCAGCAGCGTAGGTATGAACACTGAAGCTTTCTTT
J: TRBJ1-1
D: NA
size: once
V: TRBV9

CDR3: CASSPQGSYTDTQYF
DNA: TGTGCCAGCAGCCCACAGGGGAGTTACACAGATACGCAGTATTTT
J: TRBJ2-3
D: TRBD1
size: NA
V: TRBV14

CDR3: CASSLFMNTEAFF
DNA: TGTGCCAGCAGCTTATTTATGAACACTGAAGCTTTCTTT
J: TRBJ1-1
D: NA
size: NA
V: TRBV7-9

CDR3: CASSQVYRGLGAEAFF
DNA: TGTGCCAGCAGCCAAGTCTACAGGGGGCTAGGGGCTGAAGCTTTCTTT
J: TRBJ1-1
D: TRBD1
size: NA
V: TRBV14

CDR3: CASSTTGAKTGELFF
DNA: TGTGCCAGCAGCACGACAGGGGCAAAGACCGGGGAGCTGTTTTTT
J: TRBJ2-2
D: TRBD1
size: NA
V: TRBV6-6

CDR3: CASSLGLRGNEQYF
DNA: TGTGCCAGCAGTTTAGGCCTCCGGGGGAACGAGCAGTACTTC
J: TRBJ2-7
D: NA
size: NA
V: TRBV28

CDR3: CASNPTSGGETQYF
DNA: TGTGCCAGCAACCCCACTAGCGGGGGGGAGACCCAGTACTTC
J: TRBJ2-5
D: TRBD2
size: NA
V: TRBV7-2

CDR3: CASSNQGGDFYGYTF
DNA: TGTGCCAGTAGCAATCAAGGAGGGGATTTCTATGGCTACACCTTC
J: TRBJ1-2
D: NA
size: NA
V: TRBV19

CDR3: CASSFGAGGALGTEAFF
DNA: TGTGCCAGCAGCTTTGGGGCAGGGGGCGCCTTGGGGACTGAAGCTTTCTTT
J: TRBJ1-1
D: TRBD1
size: NA
V: TRBV5-4

CDR3: CASSPGGTGELFF
DNA: TGCGCCAGCAGCCCAGGGGGTACCGGGGAGCTGTTTTTT
J: TRBJ2-2
D: TRBD1
size: NA
V: TRBV5-1

CDR3: CASSLGGFYSNQPQHF
DNA: TGTGCCAGCAGCTTAGGGGGCTTTTATAGCAATCAGCCCCAGCATTTT
J: TRBJ1-5
D: TRBD1
size: NA
V: TRBV28

CDR3: CSTTGSRETQYF
DNA: TGCAGCACCACGGGGTCCCGAGAGACCCAGTACTTC
J: TRBJ2-5
D: NA
size: NA
V: TRBV29-1

CDR3: CASSHITGTGELFF
DNA: TGTGCCAGCAGCCACATCACAGGGACCGGGGAGCTGTTTTTT
J: TRBJ2-2
D: NA
size: NA
V: TRBV7-9

CDR3: CASSLEGDGYTF
DNA: TGCGCCAGCAGCTTGGAGGGGGATGGCTACACCTTC
J: TRBJ1-2
D: NA
size: few
V: TRBV5-1

CDR3: CASSILGETQYF
DNA: TGTGCCAGCTCGATCCTCGGTGAGACCCAGTACTTC
J: TRBJ2-5
D: NA
size: NA
V: TRBV18

CDR3: CASSTQGYYGYTF
DNA: TGTGCCAGCAGCACCCAGGGGTACTATGGCTACACCTTC
J: TRBJ1-2
D: NA
size: NA
V: TRBV5-6

CDR3: CASSLTRGRQETQYF
DNA: TGTGCCAGCAGTTTGACCAGGGGGCGCCAAGAGACCCAGTACTTC
J: TRBJ2-5
D: TRBD1
size: NA
V: TRBV6-5

CDR3: CAGFRVGNTEAFF
DNA: TGTGCCGGGTTCAGGGTTGGGAACACTGAAGCTTTCTTT
J: TRBJ1-1
D: NA
size: NA
V: TRBV6-1

CDR3: CADRGSAILATEAFF
DNA: TGTGCCGACCGAGGGTCAGCGATTTTGGCCACTGAAGCTTTCTTT
J: TRBJ1-1
D: NA
size: many
V: TRBV2

CDR3: CASSQTGRAETQYF
DNA: TGTGCCAGCTCACAGACTGGGAGGGCCGAGACCCAGTACTTC
J: TRBJ2-5
D: TRBD2
size: NA
V: TRBV18

CDR3: CASSLGRGRSYEQYF
DNA: TGCGCCAGCAGCTTGGGGCGCGGGAGGTCTTACGAGCAGTACTTC
J: TRBJ2-7
D: TRBD2
size: few
V: TRBV5-1

CDR3: CASSLGTGRGQETQYF
DNA: TGCGCCAGCAGCCTCGGGACAGGGAGGGGGCAAGAGACCCAGTACTTC
J: TRBJ2-5
D: TRBD1
size: NA
V: TRBV5-1